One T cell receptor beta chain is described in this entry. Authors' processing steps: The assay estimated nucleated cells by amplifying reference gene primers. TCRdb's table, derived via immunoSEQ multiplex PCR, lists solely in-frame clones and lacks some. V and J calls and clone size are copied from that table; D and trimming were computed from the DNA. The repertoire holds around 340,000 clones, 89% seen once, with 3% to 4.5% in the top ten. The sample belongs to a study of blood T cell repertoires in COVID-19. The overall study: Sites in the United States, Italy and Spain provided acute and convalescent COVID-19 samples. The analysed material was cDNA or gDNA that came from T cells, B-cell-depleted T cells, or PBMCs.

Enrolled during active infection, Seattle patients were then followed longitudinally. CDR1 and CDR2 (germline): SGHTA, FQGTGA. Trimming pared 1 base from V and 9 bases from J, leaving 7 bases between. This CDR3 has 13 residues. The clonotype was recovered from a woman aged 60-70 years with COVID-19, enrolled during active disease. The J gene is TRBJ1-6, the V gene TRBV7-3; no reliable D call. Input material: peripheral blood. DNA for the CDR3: TGTGCCAGCAGCTTAAGTCCGGTTTCACCCCTCCACTTT. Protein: CASSLSPVSPLHF. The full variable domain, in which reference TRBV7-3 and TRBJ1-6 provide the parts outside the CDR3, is GAGVSQTPSNKVTEKGKYVELRCDPISGHTALYWYRQSLGQGPEFLIYFQGTGAADDSGLPNDRFFAVRPEGSVSTLKIQRTERGDSAVYLCASSLSPVSPLHFGNGTRLTVT.